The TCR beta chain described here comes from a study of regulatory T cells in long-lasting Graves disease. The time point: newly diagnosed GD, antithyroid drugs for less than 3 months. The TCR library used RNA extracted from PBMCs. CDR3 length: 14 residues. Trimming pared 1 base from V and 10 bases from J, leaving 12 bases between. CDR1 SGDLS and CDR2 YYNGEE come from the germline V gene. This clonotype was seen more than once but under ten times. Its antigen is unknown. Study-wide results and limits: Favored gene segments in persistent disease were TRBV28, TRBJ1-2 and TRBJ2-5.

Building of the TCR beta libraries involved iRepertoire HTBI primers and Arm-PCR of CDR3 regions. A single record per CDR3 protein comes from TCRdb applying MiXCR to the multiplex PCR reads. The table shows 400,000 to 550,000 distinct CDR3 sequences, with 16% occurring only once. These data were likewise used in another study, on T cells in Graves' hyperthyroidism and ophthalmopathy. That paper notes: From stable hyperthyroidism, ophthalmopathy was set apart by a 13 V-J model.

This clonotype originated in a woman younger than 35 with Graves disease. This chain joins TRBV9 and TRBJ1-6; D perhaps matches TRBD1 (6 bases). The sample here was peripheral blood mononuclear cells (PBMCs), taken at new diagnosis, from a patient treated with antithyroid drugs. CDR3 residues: CASSVRDTDSPLHF. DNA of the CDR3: TGTGCCAGCAGCGTAAGGGACACAGACTCACCCCTCCACTTT. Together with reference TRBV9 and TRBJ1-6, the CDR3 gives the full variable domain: DSGVTQTPKHLITATGQRVTLRCSPRSGDLSVYWYQQSLDQGLQFLIQYYNGEERAKGNILERFSAQQFPDLHSELNLSSLELGDSALYFCASSVRDTDSPLHFGNGTRLTVT.